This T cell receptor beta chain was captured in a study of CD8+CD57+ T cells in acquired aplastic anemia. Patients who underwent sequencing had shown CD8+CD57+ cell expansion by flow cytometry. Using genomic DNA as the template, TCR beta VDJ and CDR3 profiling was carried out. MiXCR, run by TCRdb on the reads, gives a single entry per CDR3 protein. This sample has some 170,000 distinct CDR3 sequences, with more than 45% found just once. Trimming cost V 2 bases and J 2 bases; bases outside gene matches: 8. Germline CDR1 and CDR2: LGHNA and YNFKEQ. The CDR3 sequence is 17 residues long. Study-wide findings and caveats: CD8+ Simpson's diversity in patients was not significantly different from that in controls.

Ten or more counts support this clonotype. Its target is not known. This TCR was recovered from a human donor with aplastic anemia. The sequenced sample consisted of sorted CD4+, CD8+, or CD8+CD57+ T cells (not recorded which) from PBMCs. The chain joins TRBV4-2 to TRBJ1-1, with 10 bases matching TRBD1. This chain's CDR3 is CASSQTRQGAINTEAFF. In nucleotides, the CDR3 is TGTGCCAGCAGCCAAACGCGACAGGGGGCCATAAACACTGAAGCTTTCTTT.